The TCR beta chain under discussion was sequenced for a study of OX40 agonist ivuxolimab in advanced cancers. On the study more broadly: An anti-OX40 (CD134) antibody with agonistic activity, ivuxolimab, was administered to patients. Study-level results: Clonal expansion from baseline to week 6 occurred in both CD4+ and CD8+ T cells. Researchers did not determine the expanded peripheral T cells' antigen specificity.

On this clone itself: The antigen is not known.

Trimming took off 6 bases at V and 4 bases at J, with 9 bases between the two ends. CDR3 length equals 13 residues. Germline V lookup: CDR1 SGHVS, CDR2 FQNEAQ. Assay: immunoSEQ multiplex PCR; the TCRdb copy retains only in-frame clones and omits some. The data contain approximately 70,000 clones, over 75% of them singletons. The V and J genes are TRBV7-8 and TRBJ1-4; D is uncertain. This TCR was recovered from an adult with an advanced solid tumor such as melanoma, head and neck, liver or kidney cancer. This specimen was CD4+ or CD8+ T cells sorted from blood, taken in a trial of the OX40 agonist ivuxolimab. CDR3 residues: CASSFGINEKLFF. The CDR3 region has the DNA TGTGCCAGCAGTTTTGGAATTAATGAAAAACTGTTTTTT.